Below, 27 T cell receptor beta chains from the same sample are listed, as sequenced in a study of spatial heterogeneity in lung cancer. Study findings and constraints: Counts that tracked tumor mutation counts were those of expanded intratumoral alpha and beta TCRs.

The antigens these receptors bind are not known. Documented time point: sample taken at primary tumor resection. MiXCR, applied by TCRdb to the 5' RACE reads, yields one record per CDR3 protein. This table has several thousand distinct CDR3 sequences, 3.5% to 4% appearing once. Source: lung tumor tissue, taken at surgery. The receptors shown here come from a female donor with early-stage non-small cell lung cancer.

By share, this clonotype counts as medium-sized (0.01 to 0.1%). This chain connects TRBV29-1 to TRBJ1-1; D is possibly TRBD1 (5 bases). Germline V lookup: CDR1 SQVTM, CDR2 ANQGSEA. CDR3 length: 16 residues. The ends were cut back, 1 base at V and 0 bases at J, with 15 bases in the middle. The CDR3 DNA reads as TGCAGCGTTGAAGTTTCTGGGACGGCCATGAACACTGAAGCTTTCTTT. Encoded protein: CSVEVSGTAMNTEAFF.

This clonotype was seen repeatedly, ten times or more. The chain combines TRBV18 with TRBJ1-5; 8 bases align to TRBD1. CDR3 length equals 17 residues. CDR1 and CDR2 (germline): KGHSH, LQKENI. V shed 4 bases and J 1 base; nucleotides not matched to a gene: 9. CDR3 sequence (DNA): TGTGCCAGCTCACTCGACAGGGGCGCTCTCAGCAATCAGCCCCAGCATTTT. Its protein product is CASSLDRGALSNQPQHF. Looking up the rest from reference TRBV18 and TRBJ1-5 gives the full variable domain: NAGVMQNPRHLVRRRGQEARLRCSPMKGHSHVYWYRQLPEEGLKFMVYLQKENIIDESGMPKERFSAEFPKEGPSILRIQQVVRGDSAAYFCASSLDRGALSNQPQHFGDGTRLSIL.

This clonotype was detected ten times or more. For the CDR3, the DNA is TGCGCCAGCAGTCCTCCAGGGGTCAGCGATACGCAGTATTTT. Its translation: CASSPPGVSDTQYF. The V gene is TRBV10-1, the J gene TRBJ2-3; weak D call: TRBD1 (6 bases). The CDR3 contains 14 residues. V was pared by 5 bases and J by 6 bases, with 15 bases between. Germline V gives CDR1 WNHNN, CDR2 SYGVQD (reference sequence).

This clonotype was detected ten times or more. This chain connects TRBV19 to TRBJ1-5; D ambiguous. This CDR3 has 12 residues. Per germline, CDR1 LNHDA and CDR2 SQIVND (reference sequence). V lost 3 bases and J lost 6, with 6 bases in between. The CDR3 nucleotides are TGTGCCAGTAGTATGCGTCCTCAGCCCCAGCATTTT. Translation: CASSMRPQPQHF.

This clonotype was counted at least ten times. The J gene is TRBJ2-7, the V gene TRBV30; 8 bases match TRBD2. Germline V CDR1 and CDR2: GTSNPN, SVGIG (reference sequence). After removal of 4 bases from V and 7 bases from J, the junction contained 9 bases not matched to a gene. This CDR3 has 13 amino acids. The CDR3 loop reads CAWNERELQEQYF. The CDR3 nucleotides are TGTGCCTGGAACGAGCGGGAGCTGCAGGAGCAGTACTTC.

This clonotype appeared many times. The chain carries TRBV27 and TRBJ1-2; 8 positions match TRBD1. Germline CDR1 reads MNHEY; CDR2 reads SMNVEV (reference sequence). This CDR3 comprises 14 residues. V gave up 8 bases and J gave up 4 bases; unmatched junction bases: 9. In nucleotides, the CDR3 is TGTGCCAGCGGGACCGGGACAGGAGTCTATGGCTACACCTTC. It encodes CASGTGTGVYGYTF.

This clonotype has only a few counts. This chain joins TRBV29-1 and TRBJ2-2; D gene ambiguous. This CDR3 is 12 amino acids long. The germline V gene encodes CDR1 SQVTM and CDR2 ANQGSEA. Trimming stripped 4 bases from V and 2 bases from J, with 5 bases between. The CDR3 here is CSVALNTGELFF. Here the CDR3 DNA reads TGCAGCGTTGCCCTCAACACCGGGGAGCTGTTTTTT.

This clonotype is classed as large. The junction shows a germline mismatch at one end, possibly a read error. This rearrangement joins TRBV7-7 to TRBJ2-5; D call uncertain. This CDR3 is 15 amino acids long. Germline CDR1 reads SSHAT; CDR2 reads FNYEAQ (reference sequence). The CDR3 sequence is CASSLRLGLQETQYF. In DNA, the CDR3 is TGTGCTAGCAGCTTACGTTTAGGCCTCCAAGAGACCCAGTACTTC.

This clonotype rates as medium-sized. The genes are TRBV3-1 and TRBJ2-7, with no clear D. Trimming left V 2 bases short and J 9 bases short, with 29 bases between. The CDR3 contains 18 residues. CDR1 is LGHDT and CDR2 is YNNKEL in the germline V gene (reference sequence). The CDR3 bases are TGTGCCAGCAGCCAATTGCCCACATATGAAGAGGTCTTAGAGGTGCAGTACTTC. This codes for CASSQLPTYEEVLEVQYF.

A remark on this clonotype: A much bigger clone sits one base away, suggesting this may be a read error. V and J are TRBV6-6 and TRBJ2-7; no clear D gene. The germline V gene has CDR1 MNHNY and CDR2 SVGAGI (reference sequence). This CDR3 has 11 residues. The CDR3 is CATSYSYEQYF. CDR3 coding DNA: TGTGCCACCAGTTACTCCTACGAGCAGTACTTC.

This clonotype has ten or more counts. The rearrangement links TRBV10-3 to TRBJ2-3, with TRBD2 as a possible D gene (6 bases). Germline values: CDR1 ENHRY, CDR2 SYGVKD. Between the trimmed V and J ends, which lost 7 bases and 3 bases, there was a span of 17 bases. CDR3 length: 15 amino acids. CDR3: CAIKGSGSGTDTQYF. The CDR3 nucleotides are TGTGCCATCAAGGGTAGCGGCTCAGGGACAGATACGCAGTATTTT.

This clonotype came up many times. V usage is TRBV28 and J usage is TRBJ2-7; D not resolved. V lost 7 bases and J lost 1, with 8 bases in between. Looked up from germline, CDR1 is MDHEN and CDR2 is SYDVKM. This CDR3 contains 12 residues. CDR3 sequence: CASMGSSYEQYF. In DNA, the CDR3 is TGTGCCAGCATGGGATCGTCCTACGAGCAGTACTTC. The whole variable domain, remainder taken from reference TRBV28 and TRBJ2-7, is DVKVTQSSRYLVKRTGEKVFLECVQDMDHENMFWYRQDPGLGLRLIYFSYDVKMKEKGDIPEGYSVSREKKERFSLILESASTNQTSMYLCASMGSSYEQYFGPGTRLTVT.

Many counts were recorded for this clonotype. The chain is built from TRBV7-3 and TRBJ1-1; maybe TRBD1 (5 bases). The CDR3 is 15 residues long. Germline V gene lookup returns CDR1 SGHTA and CDR2 FQGTGA. V dropped 3 bases and J dropped 0 bases, with 11 bases sitting between them. CDR3 residues: CASSFPAGLNTEAFF. For the CDR3, the DNA is TGTGCCAGCAGCTTCCCGGCAGGGCTGAACACTGAAGCTTTCTTT. The entire variable domain, with the rest obtained from reference TRBV7-3 and TRBJ1-1, is as follows: GAGVSQTPSNKVTEKGKYVELRCDPISGHTALYWYRQSLGQGPEFLIYFQGTGAADDSGLPNDRFFAVRPEGSVSTLKIQRTERGDSAVYLCASSFPAGLNTEAFFGQGTRLTVV.

This clonotype was seen many times. The chain employs TRBV7-3 and TRBJ2-2; weak D call: TRBD2 (6 bases). V was pared by 5 bases and J by 4 bases, with 14 bases between. CDR3 length equals 15 residues. CDR1 is SGHTA and CDR2 is FQGTGA in the germline V gene. The CDR3 loop reads CASSITSTSTGELFF. DNA of the CDR3: TGTGCCAGCAGCATCACTAGCACCTCCACCGGGGAGCTGTTTTTT.

This clonotype was recorded many times. The junction departs from germline at one end; a sequencing error may be responsible. V usage is TRBV13 and J usage is TRBJ2-3, with 7 bases that match TRBD2. CDR3 length: 16 amino acids. Germline V gene lookup returns CDR1 PRHDT and CDR2 FYEKMQ (reference sequence). The CDR3 loop is CASSLGKSGDTDTQYF. The CDR3, as DNA: TGTGCCAGCAGCCTAGGAAAAAGCGGGGACACAGATACGCAGTATTTT. The full variable domain, with the rest looked up from reference TRBV13 and TRBJ2-3, is AAGVIQSPRHLIKEKRETATLKCYPIPRHDTVYWYQQGPGQDPQFLISFYEKMQSDKGSIPDRFSAQQFSDYHSELNMSSLELGDSALYFCASSLGKSGDTDTQYFGPGTRLTVL.

By its share, this clonotype is medium-sized (0.01 to 0.1%). This chain joins TRBV20-1 and TRBJ2-7; 7 bases align to TRBD1. V dropped 1 base and J dropped 0; count of bases not matched to a gene: 6. The CDR3 runs 15 residues. Germline V gene lookup returns CDR1 DFQATT and CDR2 SNEGSKA (reference sequence). The CDR3 DNA is TGCAGTGCTAGAGGAGGCAGGGGGAGCTCCTACGAGCAGTACTTC. As protein: CSARGGRGSSYEQYF.

This clonotype is classed as medium-sized. The rearrangement uses TRBV27 and TRBJ2-7, with D possibly being TRBD2 (6 bases). The length of the CDR3 is 12 residues. V was cut by 7 bases and J by 4 bases, with 11 bases left in between. Germline V gives CDR1 MNHEY, CDR2 SMNVEV (reference sequence). CDR3 residues: CASMEGPYEQYF. The CDR3 DNA reads as TGTGCCAGCATGGAGGGACCGTACGAGCAGTACTTC.

This clonotype is termed medium-sized. V is TRBV14 and J is TRBJ2-1, with 9 nucleotides matching TRBD2. This CDR3 has 16 residues. Trimming cost V 3 bases and J 7 bases; bases outside gene matches: 10. The germline CDR1 and CDR2 sequences are SGHDN and FVKESK. The CDR3 spells CASSHYRAGGGNEQFF. DNA of the CDR3: TGTGCCAGCAGCCACTACAGAGCGGGAGGCGGGAATGAGCAGTTCTTC.

The chain couples TRBV9 to TRBJ2-5; weak D call: TRBD2 (5 bases). The germline V gene has CDR1 SGDLS and CDR2 YYNGEE. V was clipped by 2 bases and J by 2 bases, with 7 bases between them. The CDR3 consists of 13 residues. The CDR3 protein is CASSVGLQETQYF. CDR3 coding DNA: TGTGCCAGCAGCGTCGGACTGCAAGAGACCCAGTACTTC.

This clonotype was detected ten times or more. This sequence joins TRBV6-6 and TRBJ1-1, with D perhaps matching TRBD1 (5 bases). The CDR3 totals 12 residues. Germline V gene lookup returns CDR1 MNHNY and CDR2 SVGAGI (reference sequence). V dropped 3 bases and J dropped 10 bases, with 12 bases sitting between them. The CDR3 reads CASSYGGRGAFF. The CDR3 DNA reads as TGTGCCAGCAGTTATGGGGGACGCGGAGCTTTCTTT.

This clonotype was detected ten times or more. The chain recombines TRBV20-1 with TRBJ1-1; perhaps TRBD1 as D (5 bases). Germline loops: CDR1 DFQATT, CDR2 SNEGSKA (reference sequence). Trimming cost V 5 bases and J 2 bases, with 12 bases left between them. The CDR3 runs 13 residues. In DNA, the CDR3 is TGCAGTGCTGGGGGGACTGCAAACACTGAAGCTTTCTTT. The encoded protein is CSAGGTANTEAFF.

In its sample, this clonotype is medium-sized. The V gene is TRBV30, the J gene TRBJ2-4; TRBD2 is a possible D gene (6 bases). Germline loops: CDR1 GTSNPN, CDR2 SVGIG (reference sequence). This CDR3 region has 13 residues. The germline V and J ends were trimmed by 3 bases and 4 bases, with 10 bases remaining between them. Written as DNA, the CDR3 is TGTGCCTGGAGCGGGAGCGCAAAAAACATTCAGTACTTC. It specifies CAWSGSAKNIQYF.

The chain links TRBV7-8 to TRBJ2-5; TRBD2 matches at 8 bases. J lost 5 bases, V lost 9 bases, and 14 bases had no gene match. The CDR3 runs 15 residues. Germline CDR1 reads SGHVS; CDR2 reads FQNEAQ. CDR3 in DNA: TGTGCCAGTCGGGAGGGGGGTGGACTTTTGGAGACCCAGTACTTC. It specifies CASREGGGLLETQYF. The whole variable domain, remainder taken from reference TRBV7-8 and TRBJ2-5, is GAGVSQSPRYKVAKRGQDVALRCDPISGHVSLFWYQQALGQGPEFLTYFQNEAQLDKSGLPSDRFFAERPEGSVSTLKIQRTQQEDSAVYLCASREGGGLLETQYFGPGTRLLVL.

In this sample, this clonotype is medium-sized. The CDR3 sequence is CAWGSGTGIYEQYF. The CDR3 DNA is TGTGCCTGGGGTTCCGGGACAGGGATCTACGAGCAGTACTTC. This chain joins TRBV30 and TRBJ2-7; 9 positions agree with TRBD1. Trimming cost V 5 bases and J 3 bases; bases outside gene matches: 8. There are 14 residues in the CDR3. Germline CDR1 reads GTSNPN; CDR2 reads SVGIG (reference sequence).

The J gene is TRBJ2-1, the V gene TRBV28; D is possibly TRBD1 or TRBD2 (5 bases each). V lost 4 bases, J lost 16 bases, and 14 bases lay in between. CDR1 is MDHEN and CDR2 is SYDVKM in the germline V gene. The CDR3 has 11 amino acids. Written as DNA, the CDR3 is TGTGCCAGCAGTTCCCAGAGGGGTTCTTTCTTC. The encoded protein is CASSSQRGSFF.

There are many counts of this clonotype. J is TRBJ2-7 and V is TRBV10-3, with a possible D match to TRBD1 (5 bases). V was pared by 0 bases and J by 0 bases, with 15 bases between. In germline, CDR1 is ENHRY, CDR2 SYGVKD. The CDR3 has 17 residues. This CDR3 reads CAISESAQTEISYEQYF. The CDR3 bases are TGTGCCATCAGTGAGTCAGCGCAGACAGAAATCTCCTACGAGCAGTACTTC.

A word on this clonotype: This may stem from a read error, because a much larger clone lies one nucleotide away. The CDR3 does not close with the conserved phenylalanine or tryptophan, likely indicating a read error. This chain's CDR3 is CASSLNMGGIYEQYL. The CDR3 nucleotides are TGCGCCAGCAGCTTGAATATGGGAGGGATTTACGAGCAGTACTTA. The chain is built from TRBV5-1 and TRBJ2-7; 7 nucleotides align to TRBD2. Trimming cost V 1 base and J 4 bases; bases outside gene matches: 8. Germline V gene sequence: CDR1 SGHRS, CDR2 YFSETQ. This CDR3 is 15 amino acids long.